Included here is one T cell receptor (beta chain) sequence, with context. Its antigen is not identified. The table came from immunoSEQ multiplex PCR; TCRdb's copy has only in-frame clones and leaves some out. In the table there are around 95,000 clones, 83% of which are singletons. These data originate in a study of radiotherapy plus CTLA-4 blockade in lung cancer. General study findings and limits: After treatment with radiotherapy plus ipilimumab, TCR clones that came from the tumor expanded in blood. Reported findings show early blood T cell clone dynamics, with interferon-beta, best predicted response.

The CDR3 has 14 residues. The ends lost 5 bases at V and 5 bases at J; junction bases unmatched: 3. The germline gives CDR1 KGHSH, CDR2 LQKENI. The rearrangement uses TRBV18 and TRBJ2-7, with 13 nucleotides matching TRBD2. This TCR was recovered from a human donor with non-small cell lung cancer who had stable disease on radiotherapy plus ipilimumab. The sequences come from peripheral blood, collected from a patient treated with radiotherapy plus ipilimumab. CDR3 sequence: CASSTSGRVDEQYF. The CDR3 coding sequence is TGTGCCAGCTCAACTAGCGGGAGGGTCGACGAGCAGTACTTC.